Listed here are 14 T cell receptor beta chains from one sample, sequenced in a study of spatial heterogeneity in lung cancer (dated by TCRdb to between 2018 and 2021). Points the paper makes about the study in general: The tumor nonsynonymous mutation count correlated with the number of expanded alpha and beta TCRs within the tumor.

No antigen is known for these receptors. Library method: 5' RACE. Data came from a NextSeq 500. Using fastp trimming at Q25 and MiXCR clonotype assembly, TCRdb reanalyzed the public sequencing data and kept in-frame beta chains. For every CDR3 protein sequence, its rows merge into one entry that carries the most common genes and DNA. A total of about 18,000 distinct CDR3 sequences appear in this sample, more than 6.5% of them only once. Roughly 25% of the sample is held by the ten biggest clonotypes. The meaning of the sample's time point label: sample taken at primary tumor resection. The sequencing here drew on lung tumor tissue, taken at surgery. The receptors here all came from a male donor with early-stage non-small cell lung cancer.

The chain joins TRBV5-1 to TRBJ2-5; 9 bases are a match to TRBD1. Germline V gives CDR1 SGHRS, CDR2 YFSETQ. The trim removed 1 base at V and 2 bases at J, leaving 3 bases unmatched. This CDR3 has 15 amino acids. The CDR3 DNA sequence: TGCGCCAGCAGCTTGACAGGGGGCCGGCAAGAGACCCAGTACTTC. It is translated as CASSLTGGRQETQYF. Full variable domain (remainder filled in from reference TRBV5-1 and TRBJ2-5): KAGVTQTPRYLIKTRGQQVTLSCSPISGHRSVSWYQQTPGQGLQFLFEYFSETQRNKGNFPGRFSGRQFSNSRSEMNVSTLELGDSALYLCASSLTGGRQETQYFGPGTRLLVL.

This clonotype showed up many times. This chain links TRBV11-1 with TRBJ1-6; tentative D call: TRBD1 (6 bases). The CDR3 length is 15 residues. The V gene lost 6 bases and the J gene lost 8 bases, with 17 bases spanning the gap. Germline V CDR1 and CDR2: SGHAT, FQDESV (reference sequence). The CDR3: CASRRRGGPDSPLHF. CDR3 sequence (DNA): TGTGCCAGCAGACGACGTGGGGGGCCGGATTCACCCCTCCACTTT.

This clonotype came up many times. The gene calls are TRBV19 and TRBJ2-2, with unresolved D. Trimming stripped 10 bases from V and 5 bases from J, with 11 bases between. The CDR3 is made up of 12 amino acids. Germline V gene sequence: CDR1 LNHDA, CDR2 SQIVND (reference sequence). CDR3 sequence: CATSSWTGELFF. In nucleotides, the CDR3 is TGTGCCACCTCGAGTTGGACCGGGGAGCTGTTTTTT.

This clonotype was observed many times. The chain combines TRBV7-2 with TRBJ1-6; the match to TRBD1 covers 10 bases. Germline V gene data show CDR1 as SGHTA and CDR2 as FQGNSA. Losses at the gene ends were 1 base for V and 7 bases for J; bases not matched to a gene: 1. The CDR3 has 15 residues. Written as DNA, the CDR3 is TGTGCCAGCAGCTTAGAGGGACAGGGGAATTCACCCCTCCACTTT. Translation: CASSLEGQGNSPLHF.

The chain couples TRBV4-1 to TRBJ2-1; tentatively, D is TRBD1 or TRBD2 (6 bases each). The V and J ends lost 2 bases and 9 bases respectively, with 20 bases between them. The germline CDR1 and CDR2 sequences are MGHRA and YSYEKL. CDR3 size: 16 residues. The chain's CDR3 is CASSQYTGAPDGEQFF. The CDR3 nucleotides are TGCGCCAGCAGCCAATATACGGGGGCTCCGGACGGTGAGCAGTTCTTC.

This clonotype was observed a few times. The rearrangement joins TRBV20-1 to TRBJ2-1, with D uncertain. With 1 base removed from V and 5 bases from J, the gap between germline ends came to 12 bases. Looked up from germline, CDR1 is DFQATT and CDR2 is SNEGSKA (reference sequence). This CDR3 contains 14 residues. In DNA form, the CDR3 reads TGCAGTGCTAGAGGAGGTCCTTTAAACAATGAGCAGTTCTTC. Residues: CSARGGPLNNEQFF.

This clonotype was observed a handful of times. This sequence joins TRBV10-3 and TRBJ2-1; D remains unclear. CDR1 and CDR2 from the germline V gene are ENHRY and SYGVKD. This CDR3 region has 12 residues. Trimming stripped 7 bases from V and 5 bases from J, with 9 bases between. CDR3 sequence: CAITRRDNEQFF. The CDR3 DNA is TGTGCCATCACTAGGAGAGACAATGAGCAGTTCTTC.

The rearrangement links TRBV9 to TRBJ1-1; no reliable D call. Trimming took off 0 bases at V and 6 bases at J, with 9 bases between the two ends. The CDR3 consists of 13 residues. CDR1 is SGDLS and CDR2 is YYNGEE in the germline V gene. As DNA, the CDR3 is TGTGCCAGCAGCGTAGAAGGGAGATCTGAAGCTTTCTTT. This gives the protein CASSVEGRSEAFF.

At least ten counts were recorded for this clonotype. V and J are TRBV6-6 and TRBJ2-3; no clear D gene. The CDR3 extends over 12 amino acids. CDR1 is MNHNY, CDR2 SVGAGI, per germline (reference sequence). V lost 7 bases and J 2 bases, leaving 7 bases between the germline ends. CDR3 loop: CASKHNTDTQYF. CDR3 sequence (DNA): TGTGCCAGCAAACATAACACAGATACGCAGTATTTT.

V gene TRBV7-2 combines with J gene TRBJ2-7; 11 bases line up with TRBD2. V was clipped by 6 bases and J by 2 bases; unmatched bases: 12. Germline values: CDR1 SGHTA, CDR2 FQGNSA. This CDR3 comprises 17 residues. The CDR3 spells CASSLRGLAETPYEQYF. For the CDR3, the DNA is TGTGCCAGCAGTCTAAGGGGACTAGCGGAGACCCCCTACGAGCAGTACTTC.

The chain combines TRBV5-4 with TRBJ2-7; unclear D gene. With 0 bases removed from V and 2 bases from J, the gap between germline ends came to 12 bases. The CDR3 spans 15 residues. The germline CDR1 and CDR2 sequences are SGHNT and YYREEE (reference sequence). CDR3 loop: CASSLGAPMAYEQYF. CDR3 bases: TGTGCCAGCAGCTTGGGGGCCCCGATGGCCTACGAGCAGTACTTC.

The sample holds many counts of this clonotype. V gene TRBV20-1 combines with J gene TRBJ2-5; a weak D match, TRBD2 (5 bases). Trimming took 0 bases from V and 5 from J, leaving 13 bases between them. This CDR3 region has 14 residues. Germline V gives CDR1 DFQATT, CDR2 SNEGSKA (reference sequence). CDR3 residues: CSAREPGLRETQYF. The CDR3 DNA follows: TGCAGTGCTAGAGAGCCGGGGTTGAGGGAGACCCAGTACTTC.

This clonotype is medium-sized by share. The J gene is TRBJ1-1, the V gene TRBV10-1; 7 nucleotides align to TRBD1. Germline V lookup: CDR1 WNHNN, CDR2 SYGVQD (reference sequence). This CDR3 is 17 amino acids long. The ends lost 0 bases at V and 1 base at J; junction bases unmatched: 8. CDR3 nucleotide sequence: TGCGCCAGCAGTGAGTCTTTGCTACAGGGGAAGAACACTGAAGCTTTCTTT. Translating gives CASSESLLQGKNTEAFF.

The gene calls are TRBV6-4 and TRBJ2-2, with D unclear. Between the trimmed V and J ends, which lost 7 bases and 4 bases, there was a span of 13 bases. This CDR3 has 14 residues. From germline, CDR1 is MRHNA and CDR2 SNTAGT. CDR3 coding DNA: TGTGCCAGCACCCCAAGCCCTGGCACCGGGGAGCTGTTTTTT. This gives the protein CASTPSPGTGELFF.